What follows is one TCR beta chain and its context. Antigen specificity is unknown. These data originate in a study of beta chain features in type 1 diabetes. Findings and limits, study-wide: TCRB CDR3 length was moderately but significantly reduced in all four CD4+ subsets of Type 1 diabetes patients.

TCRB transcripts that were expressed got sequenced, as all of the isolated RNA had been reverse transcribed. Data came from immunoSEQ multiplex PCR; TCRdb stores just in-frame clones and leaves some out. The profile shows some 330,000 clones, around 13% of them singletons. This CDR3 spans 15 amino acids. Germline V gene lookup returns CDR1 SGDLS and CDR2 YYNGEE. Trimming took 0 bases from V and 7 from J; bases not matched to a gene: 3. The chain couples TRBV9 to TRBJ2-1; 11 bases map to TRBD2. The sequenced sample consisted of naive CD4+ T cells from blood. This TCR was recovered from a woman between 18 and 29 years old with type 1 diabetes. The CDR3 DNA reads TGTGCCAGCAGCGTAGAGGCTAGCGGGAGGAATGAGCAGTTCTTC. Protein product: CASSVEASGRNEQFF.